This TCR beta chain came from a study of identifying expanded T cells in peripheral blood. Overall study findings and caveats: Variance in clone template counts between approximately two-week samples significantly increased with total template count across all healthy donors.

The CDR3 has 13 residues. Per germline, CDR1 KGHSH and CDR2 LQKENI. The V gene end was trimmed by 6 bases and the J gene end by 5 bases; junction bases not matched to a gene: 5. The repertoire was sequenced with immunoSEQ multiplex PCR; TCRdb's copy has only in-frame clones and lacks some. The sample shows about 81,000 clones, around 84% of them seen only once. As to this clone: Its antigen is not identified.

Sequenced input: blood. The chain joins TRBV18 to TRBJ2-7; the match to TRBD1 covers 9 bases. This receptor was obtained from a person between 18 and 75 years old in good health. The CDR3 DNA sequence: TGTGCCAGCTCCACGACAGGGGGGGACGAGCAGTACTTC. The encoded protein is CASSTTGGDEQYF.